This T cell receptor (beta chain) was identified in a study of blood T cells in healthy people across ages. This clonotype was seen only a few times. PCR was performed a second time for 7 to 11 cycles using a sample-barcoded 5' primer and a J-beta primer mix. TCRdb used MiXCR to reprocess the 5' RACE reads, holding one entry per CDR3 protein. The table lists more than 900,000 distinct CDR3 sequences, less than 25% of them singletons, with less than 0.75% in the top ten. The germline V gene has CDR1 SGHVS and CDR2 FQNEAQ. The CDR3 is 17 amino acids. This same sample was also part of a study on T cells of mothers and their children. As reported in that work: Three healthy Caucasian mothers served as donors, and their six children did as well. Evidence of persistent microchimeric T cell clones was absent.

Sequencing used blood. The TCR was taken from a girl aged 2 to 9 in good health. This sequence joins TRBV7-8 and TRBJ2-5, with TRBD2 identical over 7 bases. The closer fit of TRBJ2-1 to the DNA end suggests the J call may be wrong. CDR3 coding DNA: TGTGCCAGCAGCTCACCCTTCGGGGGAGGGCCTCAGGATGAGCAGTTCTTC. Translation gives CASSSPFGGGPQDEQFF.